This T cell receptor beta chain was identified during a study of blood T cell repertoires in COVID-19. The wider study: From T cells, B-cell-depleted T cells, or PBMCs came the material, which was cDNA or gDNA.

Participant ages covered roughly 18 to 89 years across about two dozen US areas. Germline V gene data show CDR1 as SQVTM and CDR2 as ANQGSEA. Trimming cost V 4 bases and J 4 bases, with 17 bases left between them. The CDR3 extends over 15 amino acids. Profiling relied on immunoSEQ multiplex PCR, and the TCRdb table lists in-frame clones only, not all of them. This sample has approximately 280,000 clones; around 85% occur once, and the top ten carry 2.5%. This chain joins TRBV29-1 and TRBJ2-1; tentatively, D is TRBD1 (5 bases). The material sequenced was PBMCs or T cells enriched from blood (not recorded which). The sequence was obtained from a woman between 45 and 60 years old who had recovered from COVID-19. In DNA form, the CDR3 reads TGCAGCGTTGGAAGGATGTCAACAGGATACAATGAGCAGTTCTTC. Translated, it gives CSVGRMSTGYNEQFF.